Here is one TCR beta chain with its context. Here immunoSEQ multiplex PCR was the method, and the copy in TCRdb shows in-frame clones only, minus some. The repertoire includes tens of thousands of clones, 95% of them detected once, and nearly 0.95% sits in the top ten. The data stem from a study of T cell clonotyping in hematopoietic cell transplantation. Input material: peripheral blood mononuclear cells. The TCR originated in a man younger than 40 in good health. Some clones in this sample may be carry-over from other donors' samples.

This chain's CDR3 is CASSQDNRAYEQYF. The CDR3 region has the DNA TGCGCCAGCAGCCAAGATAACAGGGCCTACGAGCAGTACTTC. The chain employs TRBV4-3 and TRBJ2-7; D perhaps matches TRBD1 (6 bases). Germline V gene data show CDR1 as LGHNA and CDR2 as YSLEER. There are 14 residues in the CDR3. Deletions cut 0 bases from V and 2 bases from J, with 8 bases between.